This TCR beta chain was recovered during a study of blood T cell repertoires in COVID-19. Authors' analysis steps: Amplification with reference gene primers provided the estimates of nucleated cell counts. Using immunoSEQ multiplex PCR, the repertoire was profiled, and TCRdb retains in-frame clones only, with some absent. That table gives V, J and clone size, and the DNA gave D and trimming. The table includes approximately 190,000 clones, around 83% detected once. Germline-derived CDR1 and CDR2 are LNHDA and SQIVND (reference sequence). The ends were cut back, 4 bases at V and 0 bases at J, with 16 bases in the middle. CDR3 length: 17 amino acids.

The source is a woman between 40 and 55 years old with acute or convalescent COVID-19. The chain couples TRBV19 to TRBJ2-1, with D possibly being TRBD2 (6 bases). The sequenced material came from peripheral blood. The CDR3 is CASSRGVLLSSYNEQFF. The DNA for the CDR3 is TGTGCCAGTAGTAGGGGGGTCCTCTTGAGCTCCTACAATGAGCAGTTCTTC.